Below are 18 T cell receptor beta chains sequenced from a single sample in a study of T-cell reconstitution after alpha-beta-depleted transplantation in children. The TCRbeta library was prepared with unique molecular identifiers. TCRdb re-analysed the PCR reads in MiXCR, keeping a single row per CDR3 protein. In the table there are roughly 340,000 distinct CDR3 sequences, about a sixth of which are singletons. Sequenced here: PBMCs, mostly from graft donor cells, sampled 360 days after TCRalphabeta/CD19-depleted stem cell transplant. The receptors here all came from a male patient between 2 and 10 years old who had a stem cell transplant for acute lymphoblastic leukemia, so the T cells may come from the graft donor.

The rearrangement links TRBV28 to TRBJ2-1; tentative D call: TRBD2 (5 bases). V lost 5 bases to trimming and J lost 9 bases, with 11 bases between them. Germline V gene data show CDR1 as MDHEN and CDR2 as SYDVKM. This CDR3 has 12 amino acids. The CDR3 here is CASSPLASEQFF. The CDR3 DNA follows: TGTGCCAGCAGTCCGCTAGCAAGTGAGCAGTTCTTC.

This chain uses TRBV10-2 with TRBJ2-5; 9 bases are a match to TRBD1. The CDR3 runs 15 residues. Germline-derived CDR1 and CDR2 are WSHSY and SAAADI. The J segment lost 4 bases and the V segment lost 4 bases, leaving 7 bases of the junction unmatched. CDR3 nucleotide sequence: TGCGCCAGCAGTGTACCGGGACAGGGTGTAGAGACCCAGTACTTC. Amino acid sequence: CASSVPGQGVETQYF.

This rearrangement joins TRBV20-1 to TRBJ2-5; TRBD2 matches at 11 bases. The CDR3 sequence is 16 residues long. CDR1 and CDR2 from the germline V gene are DFQATT and SNEGSKA (reference sequence). V gave up 3 bases and J gave up 0 bases; unmatched junction bases: 6. The CDR3 sequence is CSASPGLAGNQETQYF. The DNA for the CDR3 is TGCAGTGCTAGCCCCGGACTAGCGGGTAACCAAGAGACCCAGTACTTC.

The V call is TRBV28, the J call TRBJ1-3, with D uncertain. Trimming removed 0 bases from V and 1 base from J, with 7 bases in between. Germline V lookup: CDR1 MDHEN, CDR2 SYDVKM. There are 15 residues in the CDR3. This chain's CDR3 is CASSLWLLSGNTIYF. CDR3 nucleotide sequence: TGTGCCAGCAGTTTATGGCTGCTGTCTGGAAACACCATATATTTT.

This clonotype showed up just a few times. CDR3 region: CASSLGLAGVASETQYF. The CDR3 DNA follows: TGTGCCAGCAGCTTGGGACTAGCGGGAGTTGCGTCGGAGACCCAGTACTTC. The chain is built from TRBV7-2 and TRBJ2-5; 14 nucleotides match TRBD2. The CDR3 contains 17 residues. V lost 3 bases and J lost 5; bases outside the gene matches: 8. From germline, CDR1 is SGHTA and CDR2 FQGNSA.

This clonotype was recorded a few times. The rearrangement links TRBV27 to TRBJ2-7; 10 nucleotides agree with TRBD2. CDR1 and CDR2 (germline): MNHEY, SMNVEV (reference sequence). This CDR3 contains 18 residues. The J segment lost 2 bases and the V segment lost 2 bases, leaving 12 bases of the junction unmatched. CDR3 in amino acids: CASSLGVGELAGTYEQYF. CDR3 in DNA: TGTGCCAGCAGTTTAGGCGTCGGGGAACTAGCGGGGACCTACGAGCAGTACTTC.

This clonotype was seen more than once but under ten times. V usage is TRBV28 and J usage is TRBJ1-1, with D unresolved. Trimming shortened V by 5 bases and J by 6 bases, and 13 bases separated the two germline ends. The CDR3 consists of 13 residues. CDR1 and CDR2 from the germline V gene are MDHEN and SYDVKM. CDR3 residues: CASSPSWRAEAFF. The CDR3 nucleotides are TGTGCCAGCAGTCCGTCATGGAGGGCTGAAGCTTTCTTT.

J is TRBJ2-3 and V is TRBV7-3; D is perhaps TRBD2 (5 bases). The CDR3 is 16 residues long. From germline, CDR1 is SGHTA and CDR2 FQGTGA. Trimming took off 0 bases at V and 0 bases at J, with 10 bases between the two ends. The chain's CDR3 is CASSLTSAGSTDTQYF. The CDR3 nucleotides read TGTGCCAGCAGCTTAACGTCGGCGGGCAGCACAGATACGCAGTATTTT.

The rearrangement joins TRBV6-6 to TRBJ2-1; D not certain. CDR1 and CDR2 (germline): MNHNY, SVGAGI (reference sequence). Trimming took 8 bases from V and 8 from J, leaving 7 bases between them. The CDR3 consists of 10 residues. CDR3 nucleotide sequence: TGTGCCAGCGGTTTATATGAGCAGTTCTTC. Protein: CASGLYEQFF.

This clonotype has more than one count but fewer than ten. The genes are TRBV20-1 and TRBJ2-3; a weak D match, TRBD1 (7 bases). V was pared by 7 bases and J by 6 bases, with 20 bases between. The CDR3 is made up of 14 amino acids. Per the germline V gene, CDR1 is DFQATT and CDR2 is SNEGSKA (reference sequence). The CDR3 bases are TGCAGTGTAGCGCAGGGGGGAACTGGGGATACGCAGTATTTT. It is translated as CSVAQGGTGDTQYF.

The chain uses TRBV20-1 and TRBJ2-1, with TRBD2 identical over 10 bases. The CDR3 spans 16 residues. From germline, CDR1 is DFQATT and CDR2 SNEGSKA (reference sequence). V gave up 5 bases and J gave up 4 bases; unmatched junction bases: 11. The CDR3 bases are TGCAGTGCTCTGCCTAGCGGGAGTGAATCATACAATGAGCAGTTCTTC. This translates into CSALPSGSESYNEQFF.

This clonotype was counted only a few times. The chain joins TRBV7-3 to TRBJ2-5, with D perhaps TRBD1 or TRBD2 (5 bases each). Trimming stripped 5 bases from V and 3 bases from J, with 10 bases between. The CDR3 is made up of 13 amino acids. Germline CDR1 and CDR2: SGHTA and FQGTGA. The CDR3 coding sequence is TGTGCCAGCAGCAAGGGACGGGAAGAGACCCAGTACTTC. This encodes CASSKGREETQYF. Supplemented by reference TRBV7-3 and TRBJ2-5, the full variable domain reads GAGVSQTPSNKVTEKGKYVELRCDPISGHTALYWYRQSLGQGPEFLIYFQGTGAADDSGLPNDRFFAVRPEGSVSTLKIQRTERGDSAVYLCASSKGREETQYFGPGTRLLVL.

The chain carries TRBV20-1 and TRBJ1-5, with D perhaps TRBD1 (5 bases). V lost 3 bases and J lost 4, with 13 bases in between. Germline values: CDR1 DFQATT, CDR2 SNEGSKA (reference sequence). CDR3 length: 14 residues. CDR3 amino acids: CSASQGLRNQPQHF. The DNA for the CDR3 is TGCAGTGCTAGTCAGGGTTTGCGGAATCAGCCCCAGCATTTT.

This clonotype was observed a handful of times. An end of the junction does not agree with germline; a read error may underlie this. This chain links TRBV15 with TRBJ2-7, with 9 bases aligning to TRBD1. CDR3 length: 13 residues. Germline CDR1 LNHNV, CDR2 YYDKDF (reference sequence). The CDR3 reads CATSRDSVQGANF. CDR3 in DNA: TGTGCCACCAGCAGAGATTCGGTACAGGGGGCAAACTTC.

The V gene is TRBV9, the J gene TRBJ2-6; 9 nucleotides align to TRBD1. The germline V gene has CDR1 SGDLS and CDR2 YYNGEE. CDR3 length equals 20 residues. After removal of 4 bases from V and 0 bases from J, the junction contained 14 bases not matched to a gene. This chain's CDR3 is CASSSRDGTGTRSGANVLTF. In DNA, the CDR3 is TGTGCCAGCAGCTCACGCGATGGGACAGGGACACGCTCTGGGGCCAACGTCCTGACTTTC.

Only a few counts were recorded for this clonotype. This chain joins TRBV20-1 and TRBJ2-7; the match to TRBD2 covers 7 bases. Germline CDR1 is DFQATT and CDR2 is SNEGSKA (reference sequence). The CDR3 loop spans 13 amino acids. J lost 5 bases, V lost 4 bases, and 8 bases had no gene match. The CDR3 coding sequence is TGCAGTGCTAAGGTGCCGGGGAGGGACGAGCAGTACTTC. Its translation is CSAKVPGRDEQYF.

At least ten counts were recorded for this clonotype. The chain couples TRBV7-6 to TRBJ1-3, with D perhaps matching TRBD1 (6 bases). V lost 4 bases to trimming and J lost 1 base, with 14 bases between them. The CDR3 has 16 residues. Per germline, CDR1 SGHVS and CDR2 FNYEAQ. The CDR3 nucleotides read TGTGCCAGCAGCTCCGTACAGGGTGCGTCTGGAAACACCATATATTTT. This sequence encodes CASSSVQGASGNTIYF. Combining the CDR3 with reference TRBV7-6 and TRBJ1-3 gives the whole variable domain GAGVSQSPRYKVTKRGQDVALRCDPISGHVSLYWYRQALGQGPEFLTYFNYEAQQDKSGLPNDRFSAERPEGSISTLTIQRTEQRDSAMYRCASSSVQGASGNTIYFGEGSWLTVV.

This clonotype was counted a few times. The genes are TRBV12-3 or TRBV12-4 and TRBJ1-3, with D perhaps TRBD1 (5 bases). Trimming cost V 3 bases and J 1 base, with 10 bases left between them. CDR3 length: 15 amino acids. Here the CDR3 reads CASSFGTPSGNTIYF. The CDR3 DNA reads TGTGCCAGCAGTTTCGGGACCCCATCTGGAAACACCATATATTTT.